Listed below are T cell receptor beta chains from one sample, sequenced in a study of cytomegalovirus exposure and HLA in healthy donors. Some clones are missing from TCRdb's copy, which holds only in-frame ones; the method was immunoSEQ multiplex PCR. Of around 130,000 clones detected, nearly 85% appear once; the ten largest clones hold more than 0.9%. Sequencing used PBMCs. The receptor set was obtained from a boy younger than 18 in good health and CMV-seronegative. The CDR3 runs from the conserved cysteine through the conserved F or W.

v_call	j_call	cdr3_aa
TRBV27	TRBJ2-6	CASSPWTGLGGANVLTF
TRBV9	TRBJ1-2	CASSVVGDTHGYTF
TRBV9	TRBJ1-1	CASSVNGLGGTEAFF
TRBV4-1	TRBJ2-1	CASSWRTSGSAGGSYNEQFF
TRBV30	TRBJ2-3	CALTSGGNTDTQYF
TRBV5-1	TRBJ1-5	CASSLGTGLSQPQHF
TRBV30	TRBJ2-5	CAWSVEGPETQYF
TRBV2	TRBJ2-1	CASSRQLEQFF
TRBV25-1	TRBJ1-5	CASSEGGWPQHF
TRBV5-1	TRBJ1-5	CASSLAQNQPQHF
TRBV7-9	TRBJ2-7	CASSLEEFEQYF
TRBV7-9	TRBJ2-7	CASSPYRAYGVSYEQYF
TRBV7-8	TRBJ2-5	CASSQAGWGETQYF
TRBV29-1	TRBJ2-1	CSARDTSYNEQFF
TRBV7-2	TRBJ1-3	CASSRPGQGRNSGNTIYF
TRBV7-6	TRBJ2-7	CASSPRRGLAGEEQYF
TRBV27	TRBJ2-7	CASSPVTSGPSYEQYF
TRBV4-1	TRBJ2-2	CASSQVLAGGPGELFF
TRBV30	TRBJ1-1	CAWSVFWPRGPGEAFF
TRBV7-8	TRBJ1-6	CASSFEGGDAYNSPLHF
TRBV4-2	TRBJ2-1	CASSHWEGDEQFF
TRBV10-3	TRBJ1-2	CAISESTGRYTF
TRBV12-5	TRBJ2-7	CASALGTSNYEQYF
TRBV21-1	TRBJ1-5	CASSTSGVYSNQPQHF
TRBV5-4	TRBJ2-3	CASSDGDRSADTQYF
TRBV19	TRBJ1-2	CASSSDRSGYTF
TRBV4-2	TRBJ2-7	CASSQVAASGSYEQYF
TRBV6-5	TRBJ2-2	CASSPLAGNTGELFF
TRBV4-1	TRBJ2-1	CASSQDIAGLNEQFF
TRBV5-4	TRBJ2-7	CASSPRDRAAHEQYF
TRBV5-1	TRBJ2-5	CASMPGGPSGTQYF
TRBV6-6	TRBJ1-3	CASSWQQGIGNTIYF
TRBV18	TRBJ2-7	CASSLSGWDTEQYF
TRBV27	TRBJ1-5	CASRATGKSIQPQHF
TRBV9	TRBJ2-7	CASSVATTGAPYEQYF
TRBV7-6	TRBJ1-4	CASSLELFGTGVEKLFF
TRBV7-3	TRBJ1-2	CASSLGAGGANGYTF
TRBV11-2	TRBJ2-2	CASSPSGINLGELFF
TRBV4-2	TRBJ1-4	CASSPDREGLNEKLFF
TRBV19	TRBJ2-4	CASSMDRGTKNIQYF
TRBV27	TRBJ2-7	CASSYLYEQYF
TRBV4-1	TRBJ1-2	CASRQPGGHYGYTF
TRBV9	TRBJ2-7	CASSEVPTSGSYEQYF
TRBV5-4	TRBJ2-5	CASSLLKETQYF
TRBV7-8	TRBJ1-2	CASSLAGQRYGYTF
TRBV18	TRBJ1-5	CASSPQQGGYNQPQHF
TRBV19	TRBJ1-1	CASSIAAGANTEAFF
TRBV19	TRBJ1-2	CASSMGPGGYGYTF
TRBV10-3	TRBJ2-5	CAIKSRLAEETQYF
TRBV5-4	TRBJ2-1	CASSLDGTSGNNEQFF
TRBV29-1	TRBJ2-3	CSAVRERADTQYF
TRBV7-9	TRBJ1-4	CASSLDGQVNEKLFF